Listed below are T cell receptor beta chains from one sample, sequenced in a study of T cell responses to AZD1222 COVID-19 vaccine. Assay used: immunoSEQ multiplex PCR; TCRdb lists only in-frame clones, some missing. The top ten clones hold roughly 2.8% of a sample with tens of thousands of clones, over 85% of them seen once. Sequences were derived from peripheral blood, sampled on day 0 of MenACWY control vaccination. These receptors were obtained from an adult in good health. Each CDR3 is given with its conserved first and last residue. A D gene is named only where the DNA matches it firmly. Only part of the rows carry a size: once, few, many, or a class if the clone is expanded.

>-|TRBD1|TRBJ2-1|TRBV7-2
TGTGCCAGCAGCTCTTCCGGGACAGATTACAATGAGCAGTTCTTC
CASSSSGTDYNEQFF
>-|-|TRBJ1-1|TRBV2
TGTGCCAGCAGTGGGTGGGGGAACACTGAAGCTTTCTTT
CASSGWGNTEAFF
>-|TRBD1|TRBJ2-3|TRBV10-3
TGTGCCATCAGTGAGCCTAAGACAGGGCCTGCGTCAGTTACGCAGTATTTT
CAISEPKTGPASVTQYF
>-|TRBD1|TRBJ1-4|TRBV10-3
TGTGCCATCAGTGGGGACAGAGTAATGGATGAAAAACTGTTTTTT
CAISGDRVMDEKLFF
>-|-|TRBJ2-2|TRBV7-8
TGTGCCAGCAGTCGTCTTAGGCTGCAGAACACCGGGGAGCTGTTTTTT
CASSRLRLQNTGELFF
>-|TRBD2|TRBJ2-5|TRBV9
TGTGCCAGCAGCGTCGGGGGGTCTGAGACCCAGTACTTC
CASSVGGSETQYF
>-|TRBD1|TRBJ2-3|TRBV18
TGTGCCAGCTCACTTCCGGGACAGGGGATAGTGGATACGCAGTATTTT
CASSLPGQGIVDTQYF
>-|-|TRBJ2-6|TRBV3-1/TRBV3-2
TGTGCCAGCAGCCGGGGTTCTGGGGCCAACGTCCTGACTTTC
CASSRGSGANVLTF
>-|-|TRBJ2-1|TRBV11-3
TGTGCCAGCAGCTCTGTGTTCAGCTCCTACAATGAGCAGTTCTTC
CASSSVFSSYNEQFF
>-|TRBD2|TRBJ2-1|TRBV28
TGTGCCAGCAGTTTATCCCTAGCGGGGGTATACAATGAGCAGTTCTTC
CASSLSLAGVYNEQFF
>-|-|TRBJ1-5|TRBV6-5
-
CASSSSGHSNQPQHF
>once|TRBD1|TRBJ2-1|TRBV6-4
TGTGCCAGCAGTGATCAGGGGGCGAGTAATGAGCAGTTCTTC
CASSDQGASNEQFF
>-|-|TRBJ2-5|TRBV30
TGTGCCTGGAGTGTCGTACTGAGGCGAGGAGAGACCCAGTACTTC
CAWSVVLRRGETQYF
>-|TRBD1|TRBJ1-5|TRBV7-2
TGTGCCAGCAGCTTGACAGGGGGCAATCAGCCCCAGCATTTT
CASSLTGGNQPQHF
>-|-|TRBJ2-5|TRBV2
TGTGCCAGCACTAGGGGGACCCCCCCAGAGACCCAGTACTTC
CASTRGTPPETQYF
>-|TRBD1|TRBJ2-6|TRBV4-3
TGCGCCAGCAGCCAAGATCTAACAGGGGTCACCCCCGGGGCCAACGTCCTGACTTTC
CASSQDLTGVTPGANVLTF
>-|TRBD1|TRBJ2-7|TRBV24-1
TGTGCCACCAGTGATTTGCAAGGGGGCGCCTACGAGCAGTACTTC
CATSDLQGGAYEQYF
>once|TRBD2|TRBJ2-1|TRBV7-8
TGTGCCAGCAGCTTAGCTCTCTATAGCGGGGGGGCAGGCTACAATGAGCAGTTCTTC
CASSLALYSGGAGYNEQFF
>-|TRBD2|TRBJ2-1|TRBV5-5
TGTGCCAGCAGCACGCGAACTAGCGGGGGGGCAGGGGAGCAGTTCTTC
CASSTRTSGGAGEQFF
>once|-|TRBJ1-5|TRBV27
TGTGCCAGCAGTTTACTGGCGGCGAGAGGTCAGCCCCAGCATTTT
CASSLLAARGQPQHF
>-|TRBD1|TRBJ2-7|TRBV7-2
TGTGCCAGCAGCGAACGACAGGGGGAGCAGTACTTC
CASSERQGEQYF
>-|-|TRBJ2-6|TRBV5-5
TGTGCCAGCGGTGGCGGGAAGGCGGGGGCCAACGTCCTGACTTTC
CASGGGKAGANVLTF